The text below deals with one T cell receptor (beta chain). The antigen is unknown. These data come from a study of cytomegalovirus exposure and HLA in healthy donors. PCR amplification relied on 60 Vbeta primers (plus 13 Jbeta primers). The assay was immunoSEQ multiplex PCR, and TCRdb's table has in-frame clones only and misses some. The sample has 100,000 to 150,000 clones; around four fifths are singletons. The study, taken as a whole, reports: What was likely a sequencing artifact was a cluster of highly shared sequence variants. In an earlier analysis, about 90% or about 30%: the productive usage of most TCR beta V segments. Later analysis associated a missense DCLRE1C variant with TCR beta V- and J-gene trimming.

Donors sampled were nominally healthy, though unrecorded immune exposures were likely. The source of this sequence is a female donor in good health and CMV-seronegative. The sample was PBMCs.

The CDR3 DNA is TGTGCCAGCAGCTTGGCGGACTATCTCCAAGAGACCCAGTACTTC. Translation gives CASSLADYLQETQYF. The rearrangement links TRBV5-4 to TRBJ2-5, with TRBD2 as a possible D gene (6 bases). CDR1 is SGHNT and CDR2 is YYREEE in the germline V gene (reference sequence). Trimming pared 0 bases from V and 1 base from J, leaving 10 bases between. There are 15 residues in the CDR3.